This T cell receptor beta chain was retrieved from a study of blood T cell repertoires in COVID-19. About the study: The origin of the acute and convalescent COVID-19 samples was the United States, Italy and Spain. From T cells, B-cell-depleted T cells, or PBMCs came the material, which was cDNA or gDNA.

The protocol was immunoSEQ multiplex PCR, while the TCRdb copy is restricted to in-frame clones and leaves out a portion. The repertoire holds 140,000 to 150,000 clones, with approximately 90% as singletons. The CDR3 runs 17 residues. The germline CDR1 and CDR2 sequences are MNHEY and SVGEGT. Unmatched junction bases numbered 15, after V lost 4 bases and J lost 7 bases. Sequencing input: peripheral blood. The chain couples TRBV6-2 or TRBV6-3 to TRBJ2-1; 8 bases fit TRBD2. This TCR came from a man between 18 and 35 years old with COVID-19, enrolled during active disease. This chain's CDR3 is CASSSTETSGGWNEQFF. The CDR3 bases are TGTGCCAGCAGTTCCACTGAAACTAGCGGAGGGTGGAATGAGCAGTTCTTC.